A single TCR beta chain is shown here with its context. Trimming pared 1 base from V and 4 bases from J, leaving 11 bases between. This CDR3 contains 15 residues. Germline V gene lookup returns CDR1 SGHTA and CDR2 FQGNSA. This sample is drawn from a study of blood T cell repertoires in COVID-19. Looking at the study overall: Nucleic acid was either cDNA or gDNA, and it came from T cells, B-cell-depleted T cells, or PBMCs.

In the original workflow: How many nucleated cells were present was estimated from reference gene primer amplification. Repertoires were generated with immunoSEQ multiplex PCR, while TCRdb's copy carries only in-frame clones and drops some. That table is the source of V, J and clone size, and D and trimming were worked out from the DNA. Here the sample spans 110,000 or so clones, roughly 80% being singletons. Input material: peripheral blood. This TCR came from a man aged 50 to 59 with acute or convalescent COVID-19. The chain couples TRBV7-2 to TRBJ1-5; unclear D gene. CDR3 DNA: TGTGCCAGCAGCTTAGAAGCCTTCCCTAATCAGCCCCAGCATTTT. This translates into CASSLEAFPNQPQHF.